Below are 14 T cell receptor beta chains sequenced from a single sample in a study of T cell responses to AZD1222 COVID-19 vaccine. Sequencing was performed with immunoSEQ multiplex PCR; in TCRdb, only in-frame clones are kept and a portion is missing. The top ten clones hold approximately 7.9% of a sample with approximately 110,000 clones, over 80% of them seen once. The sequencing used peripheral blood, collected 28 days after the second AZD1222 dose. These receptors came from an adult who received the AZD1222 COVID-19 vaccine.

The chain's CDR3 is CASSIGPGHEAFF. The CDR3 region has the DNA TGTGCCAGCAGCATAGGACCGGGACACGAAGCTTTCTTT. The V gene is TRBV9, the J gene TRBJ1-1; perhaps TRBD1 as D (6 bases). This CDR3 spans 13 amino acids. V was trimmed by 4 bases and J by 8 bases, leaving 15 bases between them. Germline V gene sequence: CDR1 SGDLS, CDR2 YYNGEE.

The rearrangement links TRBV10-3 to TRBJ2-5; 11 bases are shared with TRBD1. Trimming at V came to 5 bases and at J to 2 bases, leaving 7 bases not matched to a gene. The CDR3 is 16 amino acids. Germline-derived CDR1 and CDR2 are ENHRY and SYGVKD. CDR3 in DNA: TGTGCCATCAGTTCGGGACAGGGGGACGATCAAGAGACCCAGTACTTC. It translates to CAISSGQGDDQETQYF.

This chain links TRBV25-1 with TRBJ1-2; D unresolved. The V gene lost 5 bases and the J gene lost 4 bases, with 11 bases spanning the gap. Germline-derived CDR1 and CDR2 are MGHDK and SYGVNS. The CDR3 has 13 residues. The CDR3 DNA is TGTGCCAGCAGTAGCCGCCGGAGCTATGGCTACACCTTC. This gives the protein CASSSRRSYGYTF.

V is TRBV28 and J is TRBJ1-3; TRBD1 matches 8 bases. CDR3 length: 17 residues. The V gene's germline CDR1 is MDHEN and CDR2 SYDVKM. V shed 6 bases and J 3 bases; nucleotides not matched to a gene: 13. The CDR3 loop is CASRLPRGRNNGNTIYF. The CDR3 DNA reads TGTGCCAGCAGACTACCCAGGGGGCGTAATAATGGAAACACCATATATTTT.

The V gene is TRBV28, the J gene TRBJ1-5; unclear D gene. Germline CDR1 and CDR2: MDHEN and SYDVKM. Trimming removed 2 bases at V and 2 bases at J, with 7 bases between. The CDR3 is 14 residues long. CDR3 loop: CASSLGSGNQPQHF. The CDR3 coding sequence is TGTGCCAGCAGTTTAGGGTCCGGCAATCAGCCCCAGCATTTT.

V and J are TRBV2 and TRBJ2-7; TRBD2 is a possible D gene (5 bases). The CDR3 totals 12 residues. V was shortened by 7 bases and J by 2 bases, with 9 bases between the two germline ends. Germline CDR1 and CDR2: SNHLY and FYNNEI. The CDR3 protein is CASMGEPYEQYF. The DNA of the CDR3 is TGTGCCAGCATGGGAGAACCCTACGAGCAGTACTTC.

The chain uses TRBV5-6 and TRBJ2-3; 11 bases map to TRBD1. Germline loops: CDR1 SGHDT, CDR2 YYEEEE. J was trimmed by 6 bases and V by 4 bases; bases with no gene match: 7. This CDR3 is 15 amino acids long. CDR3 sequence: CASSVFRDRGDTQYF. For the CDR3, the DNA is TGTGCCAGCAGCGTCTTCCGGGACAGGGGGGATACGCAGTATTTT.

The CDR3 here is CASSQIGRGQPQHF. For the CDR3, the DNA is TGTGCCAGCAGCCAAATAGGGAGGGGACAGCCCCAGCATTTT. V and J are TRBV3-1 (or the pseudogene TRBV3-2) and TRBJ1-5; tentatively, D is TRBD1 (5 bases). The V end lost 2 bases, the J end lost 7 bases, and 12 bases lay between the germline ends. Germline assignment: CDR1 LGHDT and CDR2 YNNKEL (reference sequence). The CDR3 is 14 residues long.

This clone was seen once. The chain is built from TRBV6-5 and TRBJ1-1; the D gene is possibly TRBD1 (6 bases). The CDR3 extends over 14 amino acids. CDR1 is MNHEY, CDR2 SVGAGI, per germline. Trimming shortened V by 7 bases and J by 5 bases, and 17 bases separated the two germline ends. For the CDR3, the DNA is TGTGCCAGCACTCGCAACAGGGTAGGGACTGAAGCTTTCTTT. As protein: CASTRNRVGTEAFF.

The chain links TRBV28 to TRBJ2-7, with 9 bases lining up with TRBD1. The CDR3 covers 15 residues. Germline trimming cut 5 bases from V and 0 bases from J; bases unmatched to any gene: 5. Per the germline V gene, CDR1 is MDHEN and CDR2 is SYDVKM. The chain's CDR3 is CASSTRDRASYEQYF. The DNA for the CDR3 is TGTGCCAGCAGTACGAGGGACAGGGCCTCCTACGAGCAGTACTTC.

This rearrangement joins TRBV6-5 to TRBJ1-2, with 7 bases lining up with TRBD1. V lost 0 bases and J lost 5; bases outside the gene matches: 6. The CDR3 is 15 amino acids. The germline CDR1 and CDR2 sequences are MNHEY and SVGAGI. The CDR3 spells CASSYSTGARYGYTF. The CDR3 DNA is TGTGCCAGCAGTTACTCTACAGGGGCGAGATATGGCTACACCTTC.

V usage is TRBV6-1 and J usage is TRBJ2-7; D possibly corresponds to TRBD1 (6 bases). Trimming took 3 bases from V and 4 from J, leaving 10 bases between them. Germline loops: CDR1 MNHNS, CDR2 SASEGT. The CDR3 has 13 amino acids. The CDR3, as DNA: TGTGCCAGCAGTGATTGGCAGGGGTACGAGCAGTACTTC. Residues: CASSDWQGYEQYF.

The chain combines TRBV5-1 with TRBJ2-7, with 9 bases fitting TRBD1. CDR1 is SGHRS and CDR2 is YFSETQ in the germline V gene. The CDR3 is made up of 15 amino acids. V was clipped by 4 bases and J by 6 bases; unmatched bases: 11. The CDR3 region is CASSQIPGQGREQYF. The CDR3 nucleotides read TGCGCCAGCAGCCAAATACCGGGACAGGGTCGCGAGCAGTACTTC.

The chain employs TRBV27 and TRBJ1-1; D is ambiguous. CDR3 size: 15 residues. Germline V gene data show CDR1 as MNHEY and CDR2 as SMNVEV (reference sequence). Trimming took off 1 base at V and 0 bases at J, with 9 bases between the two ends. CDR3 residues: CASSLLGEVNTEAFF. The CDR3 coding sequence is TGTGCCAGCAGTTTATTAGGCGAGGTGAACACTGAAGCTTTCTTT.